One sample yielded the 23 T cell receptor beta chains listed below, sequenced in a study of blood T cell repertoires in COVID-19. Data came from immunoSEQ multiplex PCR; TCRdb stores just in-frame clones and leaves some out. This table holds about 80,000 clones, roughly 85% found once. The sample taken for sequencing was peripheral blood. The source is a young man with acute or convalescent COVID-19.

This clone occurred once. V gene TRBV11-2 combines with J gene TRBJ2-1; D is unresolved. The V gene lost 1 base and the J gene lost 9 bases, with 10 bases spanning the gap. CDR1 and CDR2 (germline): SGHAT, FQNNGV. This CDR3 is 13 amino acids long. CDR3 residues: CASSLAPGSEQFF. CDR3 bases: TGTGCCAGCAGCTTAGCCCCAGGATCTGAGCAGTTCTTC.

Ten or more counts support this clone. J is TRBJ2-1 and V is TRBV13; D perhaps matches TRBD1 (6 bases). There are 14 residues in the CDR3. Per germline, CDR1 PRHDT and CDR2 FYEKMQ (reference sequence). V was shortened by 3 bases and J by 5 bases, with 11 bases between the two germline ends. Here the CDR3 reads CASSFNREHNEQFF. The CDR3 DNA reads as TGTGCCAGCAGCTTCAACAGGGAGCACAATGAGCAGTTCTTC.

J is TRBJ2-1 and V is TRBV19; 11 bases match TRBD2. The CDR3 sequence is 15 residues long. The V gene's germline CDR1 is LNHDA and CDR2 SQIVND (reference sequence). Losses at the gene ends were 8 bases for V and 5 bases for J; bases not matched to a gene: 8. The chain's CDR3 is CASCHLAGGNNEQFF. For the CDR3, the DNA is TGTGCCAGTTGTCATCTAGCGGGAGGAAACAATGAGCAGTTCTTC.

This clone ranks as medium-sized (0.01 to 0.1%). The CDR3 DNA sequence: TGTGCCAGCAGCTTAGAATCTAGCGGGAGGATCCACGAGCAGTACTTC. Protein product: CASSLESSGRIHEQYF. This chain joins TRBV7-9 and TRBJ2-7; 11 nucleotides agree with TRBD2. There are 16 residues in the CDR3. The junction had 7 bases not matched to a gene; V was cut back by 1 base and J by 5 bases. Germline assignment: CDR1 SEHNR and CDR2 FQNEAQ (reference sequence).

The rearrangement uses TRBV18 and TRBJ2-1; maybe TRBD2 (7 bases). V lost 0 bases and J lost 0, with 18 bases in between. This CDR3 is 19 amino acids long. CDR1 KGHSH and CDR2 LQKENI come from the germline V gene. CDR3 sequence reads: CASSPPGGASGGSYNEQFF. In DNA form, the CDR3 reads TGTGCCAGCTCACCACCAGGGGGGGCTAGCGGAGGCTCCTACAATGAGCAGTTCTTC. The full variable domain, completed using reference TRBV18 and TRBJ2-1, is NAGVMQNPRHLVRRRGQEARLRCSPMKGHSHVYWYRQLPEEGLKFMVYLQKENIIDESGMPKERFSAEFPKEGPSILRIQQVVRGDSAAYFCASSPPGGASGGSYNEQFFGPGTRLTVL.

The gene calls are TRBV2 and TRBJ2-1; 10 bases align to TRBD2. V shed 0 bases, J shed 12 bases, and the junction held 11 bases outside the gene matches. The CDR3 contains 16 residues. CDR1 and CDR2 (germline): SNHLY, FYNNEI. CDR3 region: CASSEALAGATRRQFF. The CDR3 region has the DNA TGTGCCAGCAGTGAAGCCCTAGCGGGAGCTACGCGCAGGCAGTTCTTC.

The V gene is TRBV5-1, the J gene TRBJ2-1; 11 bases align to TRBD2. The germline gives CDR1 SGHRS, CDR2 YFSETQ. V was pared by 4 bases and J by 5 bases, with 5 bases of the junction left unmatched. The CDR3 covers 15 residues. The CDR3 here is CASSELAGVNNEQFF. As DNA, the CDR3 is TGCGCCAGCAGCGAACTAGCGGGAGTAAACAATGAGCAGTTCTTC. Full variable domain (outside the CDR3, taken from reference TRBV5-1 and TRBJ2-1): KAGVTQTPRYLIKTRGQQVTLSCSPISGHRSVSWYQQTPGQGLQFLFEYFSETQRNKGNFPGRFSGRQFSNSRSEMNVSTLELGDSALYLCASSELAGVNNEQFFGPGTRLTVL.

The chain carries TRBV5-6 and TRBJ1-1, with a possible D match to TRBD1 (5 bases). CDR3 length equals 15 residues. CDR1 SGHDT and CDR2 YYEEEE come from the germline V gene. Trimming removed 0 bases from V and 6 bases from J, with 15 bases in between. For the CDR3, the DNA is TGTGCCAGCAGCTTGGGGGGCCTTGGTGGGCCTGAAGCTTTCTTT. The encoded protein is CASSLGGLGGPEAFF.

This clone appeared a single time. The chain couples TRBV5-8 to TRBJ2-7; 13 bases are shared with TRBD2. Germline loops: CDR1 SGHTS, CDR2 YDEGEE. CDR3 length equals 15 residues. Trimming at V came to 5 bases and at J to 6 bases, leaving 8 bases not matched to a gene. CDR3 residues: CASRARGLAGAEQYF. The CDR3 DNA is TGTGCCAGCAGGGCGCGAGGACTAGCGGGAGCCGAGCAGTACTTC.

The rearrangement joins TRBV18 to TRBJ2-7; D gene unclear. The CDR3 contains 12 residues. Trimming took off 4 bases at V and 5 bases at J, with 9 bases between the two ends. Germline V gene lookup returns CDR1 KGHSH and CDR2 LQKENI. CDR3 in amino acids: CASSLARDEQYF. The CDR3 DNA reads as TGTGCCAGCTCACTTGCCCGAGACGAGCAGTACTTC.

This clone was seen a handful of times. The chain recombines TRBV3-1 (or the pseudogene TRBV3-2) with TRBJ1-6; no reliable D call. Germline V gene sequence: CDR1 LGHDT, CDR2 YNNKEL (reference sequence). The CDR3 consists of 12 residues. The V end lost 6 bases, the J end lost 5 bases, and 5 bases lay between the germline ends. CDR3 bases: TGTGCCAGCAGTCGAGATAATTCACCCCTCCACTTT. It is translated as CASSRDNSPLHF.

V gene TRBV6-5 combines with J gene TRBJ2-1; D not resolved. This CDR3 has 11 residues. V shed 3 bases and J shed 6 bases, with 3 bases lying between them. Germline CDR1 is MNHEY and CDR2 is SVGAGI. The CDR3 nucleotides read TGTGCCAGCAGTTATATCAATGAGCAGTTCTTC. Its translation is CASSYINEQFF.

The V gene is TRBV14, the J gene TRBJ2-7; TRBD1 matches 10 bases. Per germline, CDR1 SGHDN and CDR2 FVKESK. Trimming cost V 5 bases and J 4 bases; bases outside gene matches: 8. The CDR3 loop spans 15 amino acids. Written as DNA, the CDR3 is TGTGCCAGCAGCTTTGGGACAGGGGAAAGTTACGAGCAGTACTTC. It yields the protein CASSFGTGESYEQYF.

The CDR3 DNA follows: TGTGCCAGCAGTTCGGTTCCAACTAATGAAAAACTGTTTTTT. It codes for CASSSVPTNEKLFF. The genes are TRBV28 and TRBJ1-4; D is undetermined. The ends were cut back, 4 bases at V and 0 bases at J, with 6 bases in the middle. The length of the CDR3 is 14 residues. Germline CDR1 and CDR2: MDHEN and SYDVKM.

The count of this clone is one. The V gene is TRBV6-5, the J gene TRBJ2-2; 10 positions match TRBD2. The CDR3 covers 16 residues. V was clipped by 3 bases and J by 3 bases; unmatched bases: 4. Germline loops: CDR1 MNHEY, CDR2 SVGAGI. CDR3 bases: TGTGCCAGCAGTTATCGAGCGGGAGGGGACACCGGGGAGCTGTTTTTT. Its translation is CASSYRAGGDTGELFF.

The gene calls are TRBV7-9 and TRBJ2-3; D uncertain. V shed 3 bases and J shed 10 bases, with 14 bases lying between them. CDR1 is SEHNR, CDR2 FQNEAQ, per germline (reference sequence). This CDR3 is built from 13 residues. The CDR3 protein is CASSFSSDGSQYF. The CDR3 nucleotides read TGTGCCAGCAGCTTTAGCAGTGACGGCTCGCAGTATTTT.

The genes are TRBV5-4 and TRBJ1-1, with D uncertain. The CDR3 covers 14 residues. Trimming shortened V by 6 bases and J by 5 bases, and 17 bases separated the two germline ends. From germline, CDR1 is SGHNT and CDR2 YYREEE (reference sequence). The CDR3, as DNA: TGTGCCAGCACGCTCCCGGGAAGGGCGACTGAAGCTTTCTTT. Protein: CASTLPGRATEAFF.

The DNA of the CDR3 is TGTGCCAGCAGTGACACCCCGGGACTAGCGGGAGGGCCTAAAGAGCAGTACTTC. Its protein product is CASSDTPGLAGGPKEQYF. The chain couples TRBV6-1 to TRBJ2-7; 16 nucleotides line up with TRBD2. This CDR3 region has 18 residues. Germline CDR1 is MNHNS and CDR2 is SASEGT. Losses at the gene ends were 3 bases for V and 7 bases for J; bases not matched to a gene: 12.

This chain links TRBV5-1 with TRBJ2-3; 7 bases align to TRBD1. The germline V gene has CDR1 SGHRS and CDR2 YFSETQ. The ends lost 5 bases at V and 2 bases at J; junction bases unmatched: 11. The CDR3 loop spans 16 amino acids. The CDR3: CASREGQVSPTDTQYF. The CDR3 DNA is TGCGCCAGCAGGGAAGGACAGGTATCTCCCACAGATACGCAGTATTTT.

The chain carries TRBV6-5 and TRBJ2-1; 7 nucleotides agree with TRBD2. Germline CDR1 reads MNHEY; CDR2 reads SVGAGI. This CDR3 region has 15 residues. Losses at the gene ends were 6 bases for V and 0 bases for J; bases not matched to a gene: 5. The CDR3 DNA reads TGTGCCAGCAGCAGCCGGGACTACTCCTACAATGAGCAGTTCTTC. The encoded protein is CASSSRDYSYNEQFF.

This rearrangement joins TRBV30 to TRBJ2-7; D unclear. The CDR3 covers 13 residues. The germline V gene encodes CDR1 GTSNPN and CDR2 SVGIG (reference sequence). Trimming left V 4 bases short and J 1 base short, with 11 bases between. The CDR3 is CAWTRGESYEQYF. The CDR3 DNA is TGTGCCTGGACACGCGGAGAATCCTACGAGCAGTACTTC.

The chain has TRBV28 and TRBJ2-4; a possible D gene is TRBD1 (6 bases). Germline CDR1 reads MDHEN; CDR2 reads SYDVKM. The CDR3 covers 11 residues. V was pared by 11 bases and J by 16 bases, with 21 bases between. The CDR3 protein is CAGGSGQTKYF. Written as DNA, the CDR3 is TGTGCCGGGGGCTCCGGACAGACAAAATACTTC.

The chain is built from TRBV9 and TRBJ2-3, with 9 bases aligning to TRBD2. V lost 4 bases and J lost 3; bases outside the gene matches: 15. The germline CDR1 and CDR2 sequences are SGDLS and YYNGEE. The CDR3 spans 18 residues. In DNA, the CDR3 is TGTGCCAGCAGCATGGAGGAGGCTAGCGGGAAGATGACAGATACGCAGTATTTT. Amino acid sequence: CASSMEEASGKMTDTQYF.